Presented here are 20 T cell receptor beta chains from one specimen sequenced in a study of CDR3 diversity in severe acne. TCRdb fed the PCR reads into MiXCR, producing one record per CDR3 protein. The sample yields 84,000 or so distinct CDR3 sequences, around 50% seen once. The material sequenced was blood. All receptors derive from a male donor in good health, serving as a control.

At least ten counts were recorded for this clonotype. The rearrangement uses TRBV5-8 and TRBJ2-3; 10 bases fit TRBD1. The V and J ends lost 2 bases and 5 bases, in that order; junction bases with no gene match: 5. CDR3 length: 15 residues. CDR1 and CDR2 (germline): SGHTS, YDEGEE. For the CDR3, the DNA is TGTGCCAGCAGCTTTGGACAGGGGGGGGGAGATACGCAGTATTTT. Protein product: CASSFGQGGGDTQYF.

V usage is TRBV24-1 and J usage is TRBJ1-3; a possible D gene is TRBD1 (6 bases). Trimming shortened V by 2 bases and J by 2 bases, and 12 bases separated the two germline ends. Germline CDR1 reads KGHDR; CDR2 reads SFDVKD. The CDR3 covers 16 residues. CDR3 DNA sequence: TGTGCCACCAGTGATTCCACGGGGGCCGCTGGAAACACCATATATTTT. This sequence encodes CATSDSTGAAGNTIYF.

This clonotype showed up many times. As DNA, the CDR3 is TGCAGCGTAGCCCAGGTAAACACTGAAGCTTTCTTT. It specifies CSVAQVNTEAFF. J is TRBJ1-1 and V is TRBV29-1; D gene unclear. This CDR3 contains 12 residues. Germline-derived CDR1 and CDR2 are SQVTM and ANQGSEA. Trimming removed 6 bases at V and 2 bases at J, with 10 bases between.

The sample holds one count of this clonotype. Its ends do not fully match the called genes, so a read error is possible. The CDR3 nucleotides are TGCGCCAGCAGCTTAAGTGATGATTCACCCCTCCACTTT. It encodes CASSLSDDSPLHF. V usage is TRBV11-1 and J usage is TRBJ1-6; D is unresolved. Germline values: CDR1 SGHAT, CDR2 FQDESV (reference sequence). There are 13 residues in the CDR3.

This clonotype was counted once. This chain uses TRBV7-8 with TRBJ2-7; D not resolved. V was trimmed by 0 bases and J by 8 bases, leaving 2 bases between them. The germline V gene encodes CDR1 SGHVS and CDR2 FQNEAQ. CDR3 size: 10 residues. The CDR3 DNA follows: TGTGCCAGCAGCTTAGCGCAGCAGTACTTC. It encodes CASSLAQQYF.

The chain combines TRBV9 with TRBJ2-1; D tentatively fits TRBD1 or TRBD2 (7 bases each). Trimming took off 4 bases at V and 4 bases at J, with 18 bases between the two ends. CDR3 length equals 16 residues. CDR1 SGDLS and CDR2 YYNGEE come from the germline V gene. The CDR3 DNA sequence: TGTGCCAGCAGCCCAGGGGGGGGGGGGGCGTACAATGAGCAGTTCTTC. Encoded protein: CASSPGGGGAYNEQFF.

This chain joins TRBV6-1 and TRBJ1-1; possibly TRBD1 for D (5 bases). This CDR3 spans 14 amino acids. In germline, CDR1 is MNHNS, CDR2 SASEGT. Trimming removed 6 bases at V and 6 bases at J, with 17 bases between. The CDR3 loop is CASSLVDKEAEAFF. DNA for the CDR3: TGTGCCAGCAGCCTAGTGGACAAGGAGGCTGAAGCTTTCTTT.

As for this clonotype: The junction and the germline gene differ at one end; a read error may be behind it. DNA for the CDR3: TGTGCCAGCAGTGAAATTGGCAGGCACTCTGGAAACACCATATATTTT. Translation: CASSEIGRHSGNTIYF. The chain is built from TRBV10-2 and TRBJ1-3; D not resolved. CDR3 length equals 16 residues. The V gene's germline CDR1 is WSHSY and CDR2 SAAADI.

This clonotype came up many times. The genes are TRBV29-1 and TRBJ2-1, with D unclear. The CDR3 consists of 13 residues. Trimming took 4 bases from V and 0 from J, leaving 7 bases between them. Germline V gene lookup returns CDR1 SQVTM and CDR2 ANQGSEA. DNA for the CDR3: TGCAGCGTTGCTCGTAGCTCCTACAATGAGCAGTTCTTC. Its protein product is CSVARSSYNEQFF.

This rearrangement joins TRBV7-2 to TRBJ2-3, with 8 nucleotides matching TRBD2. Germline CDR1 SGHTA, CDR2 FQGNSA. This CDR3 contains 14 residues. After removal of 5 bases from V and 5 bases from J, the junction contained 6 bases not matched to a gene. The CDR3 DNA follows: TGTGCCAGCAGCCCGGGACTAGGAAGAGATACGCAGTATTTT. This sequence encodes CASSPGLGRDTQYF. Full variable domain (rest looked up from reference TRBV7-2 and TRBJ2-3): GAGVSQSPSNKVTEKGKDVELRCDPISGHTALYWYRQSLGQGLEFLIYFQGNSAPDKSGLPSDRFSAERTGGSVSTLTIQRTQQEDSAVYLCASSPGLGRDTQYFGPGTRLTVL.

This clonotype was observed a few times. The chain employs TRBV10-2 and TRBJ1-2, with D maybe TRBD1 (5 bases). CDR3 length: 12 residues. The germline gives CDR1 WSHSY, CDR2 SAAADI. With 4 bases removed from V and 7 bases from J, the gap between germline ends came to 10 bases. CDR3: CASSVSGGGYTF. The CDR3 DNA reads TGCGCCAGCAGTGTATCGGGGGGTGGCTACACCTTC.

The genes are TRBV29-1 and TRBJ2-2; tentatively, D is TRBD1 or TRBD2 (7 bases each). V lost 3 bases and J lost 1, with 15 bases in between. CDR1 SQVTM and CDR2 ANQGSEA come from the germline V gene. The CDR3 sequence is 16 residues long. The CDR3 spells CSVEGRGGLNTGELFF. In DNA form, the CDR3 reads TGCAGCGTTGAGGGCAGGGGGGGGCTGAACACCGGGGAGCTGTTTTTT.

The chain links TRBV7-2 to TRBJ2-7; 8 bases match TRBD2. V shed 5 bases and J 1 base; nucleotides not matched to a gene: 4. This CDR3 spans 14 amino acids. CDR1 and CDR2 from the germline V gene are SGHTA and FQGNSA. The CDR3 nucleotides are TGTGCCAGCAGCGTACTAGCGGAATCCTACGAGCAGTACTTC. Translation: CASSVLAESYEQYF.

Remarks on this clonotype: A much larger clone is a single base away; this may be a read error. The chain employs TRBV29-1 and TRBJ1-2; D is uncertain. Germline V gene lookup returns CDR1 SQVTM and CDR2 ANQGSEA. V lost 4 bases and J lost 4, with 16 bases in between. The CDR3 length is 14 residues. The CDR3 DNA sequence: TGCAGCGTTGGGACGGAGCCCATTTCCTATGGCTACACCTTC. Translating gives CSVGTEPISYGYTF.

This chain joins TRBV6-5 and TRBJ1-4, with a weak D call TRBD1 (5 bases). CDR1 and CDR2 from the germline V gene are MNHEY and SVGAGI. The CDR3 runs 15 residues. Trimming cost V 5 bases and J 6 bases, with 16 bases left between them. The CDR3 is CASSASGGWDEKLFF. CDR3 nucleotide sequence: TGTGCCAGCAGTGCGTCCGGGGGTTGGGATGAAAAACTGTTTTTT.

The rearrangement joins TRBV5-4 to TRBJ1-2, with TRBD1 matching over 9 bases. Trimming removed 4 bases from V and 8 bases from J; junction bases left unmatched: 12. The CDR3 runs 15 residues. From germline, CDR1 is SGHNT and CDR2 YYREEE (reference sequence). The CDR3 DNA is TGTGCCAGCAGCCCCCCCCGGGACAGGGATTTCGGCTACACCTTC. Protein sequence: CASSPPRDRDFGYTF.

The chain links TRBV7-9 to TRBJ2-5; D is perhaps TRBD1 or TRBD2 (5 bases each). The assigned J gene may be wrong: the sequence end matches TRBJ2-4 better. Germline-derived CDR1 and CDR2 are SEHNR and FQNEAQ (reference sequence). There are 13 residues in the CDR3. In nucleotides, the CDR3 is TGTGCCAGCAGCCGGGGACCCGAAAACATTCAGTACTTC. Its translation: CASSRGPENIQYF.

This clonotype was counted ten times or more. This rearrangement joins TRBV6-5 to TRBJ2-6, with D possibly matching TRBD1 (6 bases). This CDR3 is 16 amino acids long. CDR1 MNHEY and CDR2 SVGAGI come from the germline V gene. With 5 bases removed from V and 1 base from J, the gap between germline ends came to 12 bases. The CDR3 bases are TGTGCCAGCAGTCACAACCAGGGGTCTGGGGCCAACGTCCTGACTTTC. Translating gives CASSHNQGSGANVLTF.

The chain recombines TRBV6-1 with TRBJ1-1; 11 bases are a match to TRBD1. The CDR3 is 16 amino acids. Per germline, CDR1 MNHNS and CDR2 SASEGT. J lost 3 bases, V lost 5 bases, and 8 bases had no gene match. The CDR3 loop reads CASSRDRGEGDTEAFF. Here the CDR3 DNA reads TGTGCCAGCAGTCGGGACAGGGGGGAAGGGGACACTGAAGCTTTCTTT.

There are many counts of this clonotype. CDR3 protein: CASSLQGGNQPQHF. For the CDR3, the DNA is TGCGCCAGCAGTTTACAGGGCGGCAATCAGCCCCAGCATTTT. The V and J genes are TRBV5-1 and TRBJ1-5, with a possible D match to TRBD1 (6 bases). The germline V gene has CDR1 SGHRS and CDR2 YFSETQ. The CDR3 loop spans 14 amino acids. Trimming stripped 5 bases from V and 2 bases from J, with 11 bases between.